Listed below are T cell receptor beta chains from one sample, sequenced in a study of regulatory T cells in long-lasting Graves disease. TCRdb fed the multiplex PCR reads into MiXCR, producing one record per CDR3 protein. The sample lists 400,000 to 500,000 distinct CDR3 sequences, 16% occurring once. Separately, the same data were catalogued under a study of T cells in Graves' hyperthyroidism and ophthalmopathy.

Specimen: peripheral blood mononuclear cells (PBMCs), collected at new diagnosis, from a patient treated with antithyroid drugs. These TCRs come from a woman in her twenties or thirties with Graves disease. Both conserved end residues are part of each CDR3. A D gene is named only where the DNA matches it firmly. For some rows the clone size is stated as once, few or many, or as a class when expanded; others skip it.

many	.	TRBV5-1	TRBJ1-3	CASSWLGPASGNTIYF	TGCGCCAGCAGTTGGTTAGGACCGGCCTCTGGAAACACCATATATTTT
.	TRBD1	TRBV20-1	TRBJ2-3	CSASHRRGPSTDTQYF	TGCAGTGCTAGCCATCGCAGGGGGCCCAGCACAGATACGCAGTATTTT
many	.	TRBV18	TRBJ2-7	CASTNTYSSYEQYF	TGTGCCAGCACTAACACGTACAGCTCCTACGAGCAGTACTTC
many	TRBD1	TRBV4-1	TRBJ2-7	CASSQGGQGLSYEQYF	TGCGCCAGCAGCCAAGGGGGACAGGGGCTCTCCTACGAGCAGTACTTC
many	.	TRBV7-2	TRBJ1-5	CASSLQVENQPQHF	TGTGCCAGCAGCTTACAGGTTGAGAATCAGCCCCAGCATTTT
few	.	TRBV7-2	TRBJ2-5	CASSSFTGMAETQYF	TGTGCCAGCAGCTCCTTCACGGGGATGGCAGAGACCCAGTACTTC
.	.	TRBV19	TRBJ1-1	CASSPAGGVNTEAFF	TGTGCCAGTAGTCCGGCTGGGGGGGTGAACACTGAAGCTTTCTTT
.	.	TRBV5-1	TRBJ2-4	CASSLEGQTTRRGNIQYF	TGCGCCAGCAGCTTGGAAGGACAGACGACGCGGAGGGGAAACATTCAGTACTTC
many	TRBD2	TRBV10-3	TRBJ2-2	CAITVGREAVTGELFF	TGTGCCATCACCGTGGGGCGGGAGGCGGTCACCGGGGAGCTGTTTTTT
many	.	TRBV3-1	TRBJ1-1	CASSQEVQTEAFF	TGTGCCAGCAGCCAAGAAGTCCAAACTGAAGCTTTCTTT
few	.	TRBV7-9	TRBJ2-4	CASSSPTGSSAKNIQYF	TGTGCCAGCAGCTCCCCCACAGGGTCCTCAGCCAAAAACATTCAGTACTTC
.	.	TRBV4-1	TRBJ2-7	CASSQRDYEQYF	TGTGCCAGCAGCCAAAGGGACTACGAGCAGTACTTC
many	.	TRBV28	TRBJ2-3	CASSKTSTDTQYF	TGTGCCAGCAGTAAGACTAGCACAGATACGCAGTATTTT
many	TRBD2	TRBV20-1	TRBJ2-1	CSAASGRGFNEQFF	TGCAGTGCGGCTAGCGGGAGGGGATTTAATGAGCAGTTCTTC
many	TRBD1	TRBV18	TRBJ1-1	CASSRRDRGTEAFF	TGTGCCAGCTCACGTCGGGACAGGGGCACTGAAGCTTTCTTT
many	.	TRBV5-1	TRBJ1-2	CASSLDVGNYGYTF	TGCGCCAGCAGCTTGGATGTAGGGAACTATGGCTACACCTTC
.	TRBD2	TRBV28	TRBJ2-1	CASSLFVTSGKGEQFF	TGTGCCAGCAGTTTATTTGTGACTAGCGGGAAGGGTGAGCAGTTCTTC
many	TRBD2	TRBV7-2	TRBJ2-3	CASSLWASGGTDTQYF	TGTGCCAGCAGCTTATGGGCTAGCGGGGGCACAGATACGCAGTATTTT
many	.	TRBV7-9	TRBJ1-1	CATGQTMNTEAFF	TGTGCCACCGGACAGACCATGAACACTGAAGCTTTCTTT
.	TRBD2	TRBV20-1	TRBJ2-4	CSARAPGLADSKNIQYF	TGCAGTGCTAGGGCCCCGGGACTAGCGGACTCCAAAAACATTCAGTACTTC
.	.	TRBV12-3/TRBV12-4	TRBJ2-5	CASSGTLRETQYF	TGTGCCAGCAGCGGGACCTTGCGAGAGACCCAGTACTTC
many	TRBD2	TRBV7-3	TRBJ2-1	CASSLLGTSGINEQFF	TGTGCCAGCAGCTTATTGGGGACTAGCGGGATTAATGAGCAGTTCTTC
many	TRBD1	TRBV7-9	TRBJ1-2	CASSLGGTVTPYGYTF	TGTGCCAGCAGCTTAGGCGGGACAGTTACACCCTATGGCTACACCTTC
many	.	TRBV10-2	TRBJ1-5	CASSGRAEPTQHF	TGCGCCAGCAGTGGGCGGGCGGAACCGACCCAGCATTTT
many	TRBD2	TRBV13	TRBJ2-7	CASSLQNSGVYEQYF	TGTGCCAGCAGCTTACAGAATAGCGGGGTCTACGAGCAGTACTTC
.	.	TRBV6-2/TRBV6-3	TRBJ1-2	CASSYPGPKYGYTF	TGTGCCAGCAGTTACCCGGGACCGAAGTATGGCTACACCTTC
many	.	TRBV7-3	TRBJ2-3	CASSSTRSGSTDTQYF	TGTGCCAGCAGCTCAACCAGGAGCGGAAGCACAGATACGCAGTATTTT
many	.	TRBV28	TRBJ2-7	CASTTTVAGEQYF	TGTGCCAGCACCACCACAGTGGCGGGCGAGCAGTACTTC
.	.	TRBV7-7	TRBJ2-5	CASSLATSTETQYF	TGTGCTAGCAGCTTGGCGACCAGTACAGAGACCCAGTACTTC
many	.	TRBV3-1	TRBJ1-2	CASSPPSGGANSF	TGTGCCAGCAGCCCCCCGAGCGGGGGCGCGAACTCCTTC
many	TRBD2	TRBV6-1	TRBJ2-5	CASRSLGLAGQETQYF	TGTGCCAGCAGGTCGTTGGGACTAGCGGGGCAGGAGACCCAGTACTTC
many	.	TRBV7-2	TRBJ2-1	CASSLDLAPKLSSYNEQFF	TGTGCCAGCAGCTTAGATCTAGCGCCCAAGCTCAGCTCCTACAATGAGCAGTTCTTC
many	TRBD2	TRBV4-1	TRBJ2-7	CASSGRLAGEGEQYF	TGCGCCAGCAGCGGTAGACTAGCGGGAGAGGGCGAGCAGTACTTC
few	.	TRBV7-2	TRBJ1-2	CASSLAKGLTAGYTF	TGTGCCAGCAGCTTAGCGAAGGGTCTTACAGCTGGCTACACCTTC
many	.	TRBV27	TRBJ1-1	CASSLFGRTEAFF	TGTGCCAGCAGTTTATTCGGCCGGACTGAAGCTTTCTTT
.	.	TRBV27	TRBJ2-7	CASRLHRSYEQYF	TGTGCCAGCAGATTGCACAGGTCCTACGAGCAGTACTTC